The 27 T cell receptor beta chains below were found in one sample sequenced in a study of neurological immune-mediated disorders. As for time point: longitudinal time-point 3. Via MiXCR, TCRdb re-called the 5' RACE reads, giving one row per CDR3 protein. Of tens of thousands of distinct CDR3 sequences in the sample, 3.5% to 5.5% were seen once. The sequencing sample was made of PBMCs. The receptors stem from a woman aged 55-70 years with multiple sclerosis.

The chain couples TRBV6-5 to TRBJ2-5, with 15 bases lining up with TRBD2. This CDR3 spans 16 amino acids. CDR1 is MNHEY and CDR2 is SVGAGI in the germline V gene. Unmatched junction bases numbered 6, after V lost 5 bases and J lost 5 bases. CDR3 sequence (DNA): TGTGCCAGCAGTCGGACTAGCGGGGGGGCTAGGGAGACCCAGTACTTC. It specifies CASSRTSGGARETQYF.

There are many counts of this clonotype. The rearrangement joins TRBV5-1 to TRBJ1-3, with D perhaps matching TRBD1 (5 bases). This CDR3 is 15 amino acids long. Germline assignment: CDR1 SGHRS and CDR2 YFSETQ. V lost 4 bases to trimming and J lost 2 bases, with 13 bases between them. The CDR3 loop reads CASSVSGTTGNTIYF. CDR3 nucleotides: TGCGCCAGCAGCGTTTCAGGGACGACTGGAAACACCATATATTTT. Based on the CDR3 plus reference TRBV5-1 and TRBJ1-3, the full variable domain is KAGVTQTPRYLIKTRGQQVTLSCSPISGHRSVSWYQQTPGQGLQFLFEYFSETQRNKGNFPGRFSGRQFSNSRSEMNVSTLELGDSALYLCASSVSGTTGNTIYFGEGSWLTVV.

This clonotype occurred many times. The CDR3 loop reads CSARDPGLPGIGQPQHF. The CDR3 bases are TGCAGTGCTAGAGATCCCGGACTACCCGGGATCGGTCAGCCCCAGCATTTT. The chain has TRBV20-1 and TRBJ1-5, with unresolved D. CDR1 is DFQATT and CDR2 is SNEGSKA in the germline V gene (reference sequence). The ends were cut back, 0 bases at V and 6 bases at J, with 21 bases in the middle. The CDR3 consists of 17 residues.

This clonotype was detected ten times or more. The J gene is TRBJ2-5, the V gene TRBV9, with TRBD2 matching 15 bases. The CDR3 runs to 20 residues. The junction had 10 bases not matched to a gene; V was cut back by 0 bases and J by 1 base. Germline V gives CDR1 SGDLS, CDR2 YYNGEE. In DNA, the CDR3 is TGTGCCAGCAGCGTAGGAACAGGGACTAGCGGGGGGTTTATCCAAGAGACCCAGTACTTC. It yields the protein CASSVGTGTSGGFIQETQYF. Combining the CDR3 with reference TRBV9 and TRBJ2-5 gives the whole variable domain DSGVTQTPKHLITATGQRVTLRCSPRSGDLSVYWYQQSLDQGLQFLIQYYNGEERAKGNILERFSAQQFPDLHSELNLSSLELGDSALYFCASSVGTGTSGGFIQETQYFGPGTRLLVL.

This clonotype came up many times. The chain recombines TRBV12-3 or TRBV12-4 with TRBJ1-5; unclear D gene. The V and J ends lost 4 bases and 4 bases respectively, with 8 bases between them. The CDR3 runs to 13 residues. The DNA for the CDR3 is TGTGCCAGCAGTTACACGGAGAATCAGCCCCAGCATTTT. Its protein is CASSYTENQPQHF.

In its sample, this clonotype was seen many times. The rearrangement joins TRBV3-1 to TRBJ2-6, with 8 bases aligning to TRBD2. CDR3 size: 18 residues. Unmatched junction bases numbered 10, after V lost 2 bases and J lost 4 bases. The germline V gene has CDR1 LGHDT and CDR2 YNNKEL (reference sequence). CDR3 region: CASSQPTGTRYGANVLTF. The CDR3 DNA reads TGTGCCAGCAGCCAACCCACCGGGACTAGATACGGGGCCAACGTCCTGACTTTC.

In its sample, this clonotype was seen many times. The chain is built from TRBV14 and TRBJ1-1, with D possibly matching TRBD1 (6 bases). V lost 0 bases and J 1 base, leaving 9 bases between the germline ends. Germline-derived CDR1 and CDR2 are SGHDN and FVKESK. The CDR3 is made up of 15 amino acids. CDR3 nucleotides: TGTGCCAGCAGCCAAGATGGGGGGCGGAACACTGAAGCTTTCTTT. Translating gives CASSQDGGRNTEAFF.

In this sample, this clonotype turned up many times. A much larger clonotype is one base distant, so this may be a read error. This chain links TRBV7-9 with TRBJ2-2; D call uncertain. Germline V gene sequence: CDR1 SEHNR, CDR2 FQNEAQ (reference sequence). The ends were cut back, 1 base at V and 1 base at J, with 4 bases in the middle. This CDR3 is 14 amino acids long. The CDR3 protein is CASSLGRNTGELFF. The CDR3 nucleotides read TGTGCCAGCAGCTTAGGCAGGAACACCGGGGAGCTGTTTTTT.

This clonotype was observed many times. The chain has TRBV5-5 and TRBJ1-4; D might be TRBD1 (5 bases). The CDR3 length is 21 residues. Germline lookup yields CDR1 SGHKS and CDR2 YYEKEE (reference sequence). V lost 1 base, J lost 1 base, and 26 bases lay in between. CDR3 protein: CASSLSPGVSGKAKTNEKLFF. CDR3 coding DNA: TGTGCCAGCAGCTTGTCCCCCGGGGTTTCAGGGAAGGCGAAAACTAATGAAAAACTGTTTTTT.

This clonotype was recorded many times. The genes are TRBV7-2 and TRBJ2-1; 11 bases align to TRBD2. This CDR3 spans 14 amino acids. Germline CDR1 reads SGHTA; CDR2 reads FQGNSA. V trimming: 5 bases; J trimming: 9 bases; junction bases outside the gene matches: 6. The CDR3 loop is CASSELAGAGEQFF. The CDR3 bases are TGTGCCAGCAGCGAACTAGCGGGGGCAGGTGAGCAGTTCTTC.

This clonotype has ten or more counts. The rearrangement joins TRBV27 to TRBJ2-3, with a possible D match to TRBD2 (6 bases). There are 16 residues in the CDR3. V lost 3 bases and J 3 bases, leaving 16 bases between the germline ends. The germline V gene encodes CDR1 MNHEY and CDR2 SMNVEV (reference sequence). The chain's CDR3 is CASSFRGDDWTDTQYF. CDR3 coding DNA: TGTGCCAGCAGTTTTCGCGGGGACGATTGGACAGATACGCAGTATTTT.

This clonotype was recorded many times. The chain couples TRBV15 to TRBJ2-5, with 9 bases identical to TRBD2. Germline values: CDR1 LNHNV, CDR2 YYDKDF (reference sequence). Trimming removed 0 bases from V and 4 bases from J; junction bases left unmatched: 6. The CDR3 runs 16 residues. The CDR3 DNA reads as TGTGCCACCAGCAGAGAGCCGCGACTAGCGGCAGAGACCCAGTACTTC. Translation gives CATSREPRLAAETQYF. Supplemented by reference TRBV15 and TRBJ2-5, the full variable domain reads DAMVIQNPRYQVTQFGKPVTLSCSQTLNHNVMYWYQQKSSQAPKLLFHYYDKDFNNEADTPDNFQSRRPNTSFCFLDIRSPGLGDTAMYLCATSREPRLAAETQYFGPGTRLLVL.

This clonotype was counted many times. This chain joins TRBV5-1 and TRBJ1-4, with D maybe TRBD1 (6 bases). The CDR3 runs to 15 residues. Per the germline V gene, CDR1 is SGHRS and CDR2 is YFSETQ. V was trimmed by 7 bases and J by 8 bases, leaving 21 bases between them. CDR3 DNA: TGCGCCAGCGGGCCGGGACACACTTTCGGGGAAAAACTGTTTTTT. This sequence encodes CASGPGHTFGEKLFF.

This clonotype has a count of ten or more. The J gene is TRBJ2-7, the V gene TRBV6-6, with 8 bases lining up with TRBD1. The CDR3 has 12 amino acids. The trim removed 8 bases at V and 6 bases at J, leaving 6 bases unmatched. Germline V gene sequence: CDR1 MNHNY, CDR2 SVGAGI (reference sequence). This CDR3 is CASGQGSGEQYF. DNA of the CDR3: TGTGCCAGCGGACAGGGATCAGGCGAGCAGTACTTC.

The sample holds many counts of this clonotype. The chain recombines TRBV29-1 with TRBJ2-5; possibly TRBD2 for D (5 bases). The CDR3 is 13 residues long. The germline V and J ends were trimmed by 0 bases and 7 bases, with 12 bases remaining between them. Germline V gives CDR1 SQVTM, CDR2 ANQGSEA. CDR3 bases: TGCAGCGTTGAAGATTACCGGAGGACGACCCAGTACTTC. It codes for CSVEDYRRTTQYF. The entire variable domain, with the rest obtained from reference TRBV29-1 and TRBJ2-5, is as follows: SAVISQKPSRDICQRGTSLTIQCQVDSQVTMMFWYRQQPGQSLTLIATANQGSEATYESGFVIDKFPISRPNLTFSTLTVSNMSPEDSSIYLCSVEDYRRTTQYFGPGTRLLVL.

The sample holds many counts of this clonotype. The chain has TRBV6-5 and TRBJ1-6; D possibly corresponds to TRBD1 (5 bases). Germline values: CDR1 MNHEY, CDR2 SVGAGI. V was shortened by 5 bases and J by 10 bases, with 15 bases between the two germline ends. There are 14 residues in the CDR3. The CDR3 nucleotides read TGTGCCAGCAGTCCTCAAAGGGGCGGCTCACCCCTCCACTTT. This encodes CASSPQRGGSPLHF.

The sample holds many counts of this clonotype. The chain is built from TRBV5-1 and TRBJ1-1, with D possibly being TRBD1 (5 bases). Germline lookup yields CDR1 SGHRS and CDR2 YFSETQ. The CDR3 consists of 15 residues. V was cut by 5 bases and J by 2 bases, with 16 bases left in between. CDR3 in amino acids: CASRLTVADNTEAFF. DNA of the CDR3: TGCGCCAGCAGGCTGACAGTAGCCGACAACACTGAAGCTTTCTTT.

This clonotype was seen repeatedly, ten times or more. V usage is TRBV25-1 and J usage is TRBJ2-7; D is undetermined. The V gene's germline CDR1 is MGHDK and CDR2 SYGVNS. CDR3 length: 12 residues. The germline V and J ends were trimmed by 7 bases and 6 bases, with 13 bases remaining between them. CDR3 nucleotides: TGTGCCAGCACGTCGTTGGGGTTCGAGCAGTACTTC. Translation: CASTSLGFEQYF.

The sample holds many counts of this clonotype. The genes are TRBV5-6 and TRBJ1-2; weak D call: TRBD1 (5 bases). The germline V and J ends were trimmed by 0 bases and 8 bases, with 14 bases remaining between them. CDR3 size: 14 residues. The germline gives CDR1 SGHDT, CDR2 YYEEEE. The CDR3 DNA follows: TGTGCCAGCAGCTTGGCACAGGCGCCTGGCGGCTACACCTTC. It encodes CASSLAQAPGGYTF. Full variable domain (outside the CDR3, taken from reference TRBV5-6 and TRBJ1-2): DAGVTQSPTHLIKTRGQQVTLRCSPKSGHDTVSWYQQALGQGPQFIFQYYEEEERQRGNFPDRFSGHQFPNYSSELNVNALLLGDSALYLCASSLAQAPGGYTFGSGTRLTVV.

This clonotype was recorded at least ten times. CDR3 amino acids: CASSVGQTNEKLFF. DNA for the CDR3: TGTGCCAGCAGTGTAGGACAGACTAATGAAAAACTGTTTTTT. The chain recombines TRBV2 with TRBJ1-4; a possible D gene is TRBD1 (6 bases). V was cut by 4 bases and J by 2 bases, with 8 bases left in between. The CDR3 extends over 14 amino acids. Germline V lookup: CDR1 SNHLY, CDR2 FYNNEI.

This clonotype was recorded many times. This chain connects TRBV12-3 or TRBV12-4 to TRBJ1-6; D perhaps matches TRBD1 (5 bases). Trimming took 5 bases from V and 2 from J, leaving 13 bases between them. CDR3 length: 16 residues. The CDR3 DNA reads TGTGCCAGCAGTCCGAGGGGCGGTGCCTATAATTCACCCCTCCACTTT. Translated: CASSPRGGAYNSPLHF.

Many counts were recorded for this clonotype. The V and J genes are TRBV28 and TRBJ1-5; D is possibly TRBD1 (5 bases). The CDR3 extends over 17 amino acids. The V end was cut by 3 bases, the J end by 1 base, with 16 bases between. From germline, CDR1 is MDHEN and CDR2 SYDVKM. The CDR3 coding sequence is TGTGCCAGCAGTTTGGGTAGTCTCTGGGGCAGCAATCAGCCCCAGCATTTT. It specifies CASSLGSLWGSNQPQHF.

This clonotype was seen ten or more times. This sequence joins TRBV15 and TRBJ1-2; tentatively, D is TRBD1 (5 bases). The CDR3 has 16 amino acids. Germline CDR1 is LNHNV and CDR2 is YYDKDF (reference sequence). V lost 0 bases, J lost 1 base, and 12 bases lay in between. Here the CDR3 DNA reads TGTGCCACCAGCAGAGATCATCGGGACCTTAACTATGGCTACACCTTC. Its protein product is CATSRDHRDLNYGYTF. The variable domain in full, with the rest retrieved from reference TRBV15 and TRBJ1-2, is DAMVIQNPRYQVTQFGKPVTLSCSQTLNHNVMYWYQQKSSQAPKLLFHYYDKDFNNEADTPDNFQSRRPNTSFCFLDIRSPGLGDTAMYLCATSRDHRDLNYGYTFGSGTRLTVV.

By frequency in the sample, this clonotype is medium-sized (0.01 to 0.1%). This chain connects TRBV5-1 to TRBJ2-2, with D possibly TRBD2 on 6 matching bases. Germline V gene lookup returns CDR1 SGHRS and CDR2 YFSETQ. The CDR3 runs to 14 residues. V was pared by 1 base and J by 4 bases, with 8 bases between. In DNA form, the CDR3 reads TGCGCCAGCAGCTTGAAGGGAGGCACCGGGGAGCTGTTTTTT. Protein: CASSLKGGTGELFF.

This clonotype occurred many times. In DNA form, the CDR3 reads TGTGCCAGCAGCTCAAGGCGGCGGAGGGAGGAGACCCAGTACTTC. Its translation is CASSSRRRREETQYF. The J gene is TRBJ2-5, the V gene TRBV11-2; a possible D gene is TRBD2 (6 bases). Germline CDR1 reads SGHAT; CDR2 reads FQNNGV. V shed 4 bases and J shed 5 bases, with 17 bases lying between them. The CDR3 consists of 15 residues.

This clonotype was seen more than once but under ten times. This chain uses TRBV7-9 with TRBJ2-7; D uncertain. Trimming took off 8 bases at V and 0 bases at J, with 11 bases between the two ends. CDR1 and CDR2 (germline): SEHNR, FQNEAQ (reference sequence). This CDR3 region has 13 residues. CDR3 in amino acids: CASDARSSYEQYF. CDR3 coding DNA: TGTGCCAGCGATGCCCGTAGCTCCTACGAGCAGTACTTC.

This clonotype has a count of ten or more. The CDR3: CSARTVGQPYREQFF. CDR3 DNA: TGCAGTGCTAGAACAGTAGGACAACCTTACCGGGAGCAGTTCTTC. The chain recombines TRBV20-1 with TRBJ2-1, with TRBD1 as a possible D gene (5 bases). The V end lost 2 bases, the J end lost 10 bases, and 21 bases lay between the germline ends. CDR1 DFQATT and CDR2 SNEGSKA come from the germline V gene (reference sequence). CDR3 length: 15 amino acids.